This is a list of T cell receptor beta chains from one sample in a study of post-analysis software for immune sequencing data. TCRdb re-called the PCR reads with MiXCR, one entry per CDR3 protein. The sample yields about 190,000 distinct CDR3 sequences, approximately 30% seen once. Sequenced: blood. The origin of the receptors is a girl under 18 with multiple sclerosis. CDR3s include the opening cysteine and the closing phenylalanine or tryptophan. D genes are given only for firm matches. Clone size is shown for a subset of rows, as once, few, many or a class of expanded clone.

V gene,J gene,D gene,clone size,CDR3 protein,CDR3 DNA
TRBV18,TRBJ2-2,TRBD1,-,CASSRGQGPNTGELFF,TGTGCCAGCTCAAGAGGACAGGGGCCGAACACCGGGGAGCTGTTTTTT
TRBV28,TRBJ2-2,TRBD2,-,CASTLAGEGTGELFF,TGTGCCAGCACCTTAGCGGGAGAGGGCACCGGGGAGCTGTTTTTT
TRBV5-4,TRBJ2-1,-,few,CASSLVEGHNEQFF,TGTGCCAGCAGCTTAGTCGAGGGACACAATGAGCAGTTCTTC
TRBV20-1,TRBJ1-5,-,-,CSARALDGVQPQHF,TGCAGTGCTAGGGCCCTCGACGGGGTTCAGCCCCAGCATTTT
TRBV28,TRBJ2-7,-,many,CASLGTPSYEQYF,TGTGCCAGCCTCGGGACGCCCTCCTACGAGCAGTACTTC
TRBV20-1,TRBJ2-6,-,-,CSARDLRGGLSGANVLTF,TGCAGTGCTAGAGATCTCAGAGGTGGGCTTTCTGGGGCCAACGTCCTGACTTTC
TRBV20-1,TRBJ2-4,TRBD2,-,CSARTSGSPLFPDNIQYF,TGCAGTGCTCGGACTAGCGGGAGTCCTCTATTTCCCGACAACATTCAGTACTTC
TRBV20-1,TRBJ1-4,-,-,CSAPGGRRTNEKLFF,TGCAGTGCCCCCGGTGGTAGGAGAACTAATGAAAAACTGTTTTTT
TRBV29-1,TRBJ2-5,-,many,CSVEETQYF,TGCAGCGTTGAAGAGACCCAGTACTTC
TRBV7-9,TRBJ2-7,TRBD1,many,CASRPTGGSYEQYF,TGTGCCAGCAGGCCGACAGGGGGCTCCTACGAGCAGTACTTC
TRBV27,TRBJ1-1,TRBD1,-,CASSPTTGAVTEAFF,TGTGCCAGCAGCCCAACTACAGGGGCAGTCACTGAAGCTTTCTTT
TRBV5-1,TRBJ2-5,TRBD2,few,CASSLGGSGEIQETQYF,TGCGCCAGCAGCTTGGGTGGTAGCGGGGAAATACAAGAGACCCAGTACTTC
TRBV6-1,TRBJ2-5,-,-,CASSGFRETQYF,TGTGCCAGCAGTGGGTTTCGGGAGACCCAGTACTTC
TRBV4-2,TRBJ1-2,-,few,CASSQSYPGANNYGYTF,TGTGCCAGCAGCCAATCTTACCCCGGGGCCAATAACTATGGCTACACCTTC
TRBV5-1,TRBJ1-1,-,-,CASSFQDWDTEAFF,TGCGCCAGCAGCTTTCAGGATTGGGACACTGAAGCTTTCTTT
TRBV5-1,TRBJ2-1,TRBD2,-,CASSCGLAGAEQFF,TGCGCCAGCAGCTGTGGACTAGCGGGGGCCGAGCAGTTCTTC
TRBV4-1,TRBJ2-5,-,many,CASSQRETQYF,TGCGCCAGCAGCCAAAGGGAGACCCAGTACTTC
TRBV20-1,TRBJ1-3,-,-,CSALTGNTIYF,TGCAGTGCCCTGACAGGAAACACCATATATTTT
TRBV27,TRBJ1-1,-,-,CASSSLQNTEAFF,TGTGCCAGCAGTTCCCTCCAGAACACTGAAGCTTTCTTT
TRBV20-1,TRBJ2-4,TRBD1,many,CSAGPTGGLAKNIQYF,TGCAGTGCTGGGCCAACAGGGGGACTAGCCAAAAACATTCAGTACTTC
TRBV5-1,TRBJ2-2,-,-,CASSTLLGPANTGELFF,TGCGCCAGCAGCACCCTTCTAGGACCAGCGAACACCGGGGAGCTGTTTTTT
TRBV20-1,TRBJ2-7,-,few,CSARETGTGAEQYF,TGCAGTGCTAGAGAAACAGGGACCGGTGCAGAGCAGTACTTC
TRBV7-4,TRBJ2-4,TRBD2,few,CASSLPRLAGGLAKNIQYF,TGTGCCAGCAGCTTGCCCCGGCTAGCGGGGGGCCTAGCCAAAAACATTCAGTACTTC
TRBV25-1,TRBJ1-1,-,-,CASGDITEAFF,TGTGCCAGCGGTGACATCACTGAAGCTTTCTTT
TRBV12-3/TRBV12-4,TRBJ2-3,TRBD2,-,CASSFLAGGRMGADTQYF,TGTGCCAGCAGTTTTCTAGCGGGGGGGCGTATGGGCGCAGATACGCAGTATTTT
TRBV7-2,TRBJ2-7,-,many,CASSLVRNEQYF,TGTGCCAGCAGCTTAGTGAGGAACGAGCAGTACTTC
TRBV28,TRBJ2-6,TRBD2,-,CASRPGLAGVKVLTF,TGTGCCAGCAGACCAGGACTAGCGGGGGTCAAAGTCCTGACTTTC
TRBV28,TRBJ2-7,-,-,CASTGAPSSYEQYF,TGTGCCAGCACGGGGGCGCCGAGCTCCTACGAGCAGTACTTC
TRBV7-2,TRBJ2-1,TRBD1,few,CASSRDRVGYNEQFF,TGTGCCAGCAGCCGGGACAGGGTAGGGTACAATGAGCAGTTCTTC
TRBV5-1,TRBJ2-1,-,many,CASSSLGGGQSRGNEQFF,TGCGCCAGCAGCTCGCTGGGCGGCGGGCAGAGTCGGGGCAATGAGCAGTTCTTC
TRBV14,TRBJ2-1,TRBD1,many,CASSDYRGHNEQFF,TGTGCCAGCAGCGACTACAGGGGACACAATGAGCAGTTCTTC
TRBV29-1,TRBJ1-2,TRBD1,many,CSVEAGAGGDFHGYTF,TGCAGCGTTGAAGCGGGGGCAGGGGGCGACTTCCATGGCTACACCTTC
TRBV9,TRBJ2-5,TRBD1,many,CASSVEPGGETQYF,TGTGCCAGCAGCGTAGAGCCAGGGGGCGAGACCCAGTACTTC
TRBV20-1,TRBJ2-7,TRBD2,few,CSARKREGNYNEQYF,TGCAGTGCTAGGAAGCGGGAGGGAAACTACAATGAGCAGTACTTC
TRBV5-1,TRBJ1-1,TRBD1,few,CASSTLGQGANTEAFF,TGCGCCAGCAGCACCTTGGGACAGGGCGCGAACACTGAAGCTTTCTTT
TRBV6-1,TRBJ1-1,-,few,CASNQGNTEAFF,TGTGCCAGCAATCAGGGGAACACTGAAGCTTTCTTT
TRBV20-1,TRBJ1-5,-,-,CSARPHGGNQPQHF,TGCAGTGCTAGGCCCCATGGTGGCAATCAGCCCCAGCATTTT
TRBV7-2,TRBJ2-1,-,many,CASSPQGRYNEQFF,TGTGCCAGCAGCCCCCAGGGGAGATACAATGAGCAGTTCTTC
TRBV5-1,TRBJ1-1,-,-,CASSDPRGTEAFF,TGCGCCAGCAGCGACCCCCGTGGGACTGAAGCTTTCTTT
TRBV2,TRBJ1-6,TRBD1,few,CASSREQGEVSPLHF,TGCGCCAGCAGTAGGGAACAGGGGGAGGTTTCACCCCTCCACTTT
TRBV5-1,TRBJ1-5,-,many,CASSPGIDRNQPQHF,TGCGCCAGCAGCCCTGGGATAGACAGAAATCAGCCCCAGCATTTT
TRBV28,TRBJ2-5,-,-,CASSLGGAETQYF,TGTGCCAGCAGTTTGGGGGGGGCAGAGACCCAGTACTTC
TRBV28,TRBJ1-5,-,few,CASSLFRSSNQPQHF,TGTGCCAGCAGTTTGTTCAGGTCGAGCAATCAGCCCCAGCATTTT
TRBV5-1,TRBJ1-1,-,few,CTSSLGHGENTEAFF,TGCACCAGCAGCTTGGGTCACGGGGAGAACACTGAAGCTTTCTTT
TRBV20-1,TRBJ1-1,TRBD1,once,CSASTGGVAFF,TGCAGTGCTTCGACAGGGGGGGTAGCTTTCTTT
TRBV7-6,TRBJ2-7,-,few,CASSLARGPYEQYF,TGTGCCAGCAGCTTAGCCAGGGGCCCCTACGAGCAGTACTTC
TRBV20-1,TRBJ1-2,-,many,CSASQANYGYTF,TGCAGTGCTTCCCAGGCTAACTATGGCTACACCTTC
TRBV4-2,TRBJ1-2,-,-,CASSQDYSGGLYGYTF,TGTGCCAGCAGCCAAGATTATAGCGGGGGCCTCTATGGCTACACCTTC
TRBV7-9,TRBJ2-6,-,many,CASSLWVGDTSSGANVLTF,TGTGCCAGCAGCTTATGGGTGGGGGACACCTCGTCTGGGGCCAACGTCCTGACTTTC
TRBV27,TRBJ2-3,-,many,CASSLHRRTADTQYF,TGTGCCAGCAGTTTACATCGCCGCACTGCAGATACGCAGTATTTT
TRBV29-1,TRBJ2-5,-,-,CSVATETQYF,TGCAGCGTGGCGACAGAGACCCAGTACTTC
TRBV12-3/TRBV12-4,TRBJ1-2,-,many,CASSLNGYTF,TGTGCCAGCAGTTTAAATGGCTACACCTTC
TRBV4-1,TRBJ1-4,TRBD1,few,CASSSQQGADEKLFF,TGCGCCAGCAGCTCACAACAGGGGGCTGATGAAAAACTGTTTTTT
TRBV21-1,TRBJ1-4,-,-,CASSKLLEEKLFF,TGTGCCAGCAGCAAATTACTGGAGGAAAAACTGTTTTTT
TRBV7-2,TRBJ2-7,-,once,CASSPLGTEPYEQYF,TGTGCCAGCAGCCCTCTCGGGACGGAACCCTACGAGCAGTACTTC